The T cell receptor (beta chain) described here comes from a study of cytomegalovirus exposure and HLA in healthy donors. The junction had 5 bases not matched to a gene; V was cut back by 3 bases and J by 2 bases. The CDR3 totals 15 residues. Germline CDR1 reads SGDLS; CDR2 reads YYNGEE. The PCR used 60 Vbeta and 13 Jbeta primers. TCRdb keeps only in-frame clones here, not all; method: immunoSEQ multiplex PCR. The sample includes 150,000 to 200,000 clones, about 80% of them seen just once. V and J are TRBV9 and TRBJ2-1; 7 bases are shared with TRBD2. Sequencing was carried out using PBMCs. The TCR sequence derives from a woman aged 40 to 49 in good health and CMV-seronegative. The CDR3 protein is CASSGFAGAYNEQFF. CDR3 nucleotide sequence: TGTGCCAGCAGCGGTTTCGCGGGGGCCTACAATGAGCAGTTCTTC.